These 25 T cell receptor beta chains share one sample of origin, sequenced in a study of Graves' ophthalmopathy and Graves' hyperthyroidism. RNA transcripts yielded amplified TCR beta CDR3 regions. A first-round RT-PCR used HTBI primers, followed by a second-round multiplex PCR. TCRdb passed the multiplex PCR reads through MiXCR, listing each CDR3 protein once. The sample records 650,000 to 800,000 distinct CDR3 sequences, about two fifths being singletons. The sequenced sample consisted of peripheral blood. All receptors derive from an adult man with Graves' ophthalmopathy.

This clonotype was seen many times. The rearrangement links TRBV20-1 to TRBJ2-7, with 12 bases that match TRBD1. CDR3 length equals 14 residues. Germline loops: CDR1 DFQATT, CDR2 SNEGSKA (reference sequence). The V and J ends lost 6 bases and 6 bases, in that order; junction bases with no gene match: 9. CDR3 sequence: CSASTGTGGVEQYF. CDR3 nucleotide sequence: TGCAGTGCCTCCACCGGGACAGGGGGCGTCGAGCAGTACTTC.

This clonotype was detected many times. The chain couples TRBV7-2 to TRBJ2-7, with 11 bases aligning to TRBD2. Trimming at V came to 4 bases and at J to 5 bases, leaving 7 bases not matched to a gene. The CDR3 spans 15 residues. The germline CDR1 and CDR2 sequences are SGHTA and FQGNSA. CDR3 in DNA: TGTGCCAGCAGCTATTACCTAGCGGGGGGTAACGAGCAGTACTTC. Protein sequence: CASSYYLAGGNEQYF.

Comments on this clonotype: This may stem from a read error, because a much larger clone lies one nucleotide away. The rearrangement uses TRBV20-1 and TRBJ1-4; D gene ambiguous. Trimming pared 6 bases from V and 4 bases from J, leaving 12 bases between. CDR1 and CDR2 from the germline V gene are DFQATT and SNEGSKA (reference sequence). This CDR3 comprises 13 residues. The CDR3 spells CSAPDRGNEKLFF. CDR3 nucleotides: TGCAGTGCCCCGGACCGAGGTAATGAAAAACTGTTTTTT.

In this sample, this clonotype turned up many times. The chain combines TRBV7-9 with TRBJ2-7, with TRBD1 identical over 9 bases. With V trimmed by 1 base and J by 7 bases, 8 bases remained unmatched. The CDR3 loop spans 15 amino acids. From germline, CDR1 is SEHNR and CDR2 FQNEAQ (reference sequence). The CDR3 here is CASSLGDRGIGEQYF. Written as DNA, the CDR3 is TGTGCCAGCAGCTTAGGCGACAGGGGGATAGGGGAGCAGTACTTC.

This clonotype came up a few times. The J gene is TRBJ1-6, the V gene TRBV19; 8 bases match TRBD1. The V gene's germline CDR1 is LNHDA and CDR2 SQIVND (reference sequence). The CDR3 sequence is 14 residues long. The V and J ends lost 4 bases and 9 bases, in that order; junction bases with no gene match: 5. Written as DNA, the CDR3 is TGTGCCAGTAGTACAGGGGGCGCGTTTTCACCCCTCCACTTT. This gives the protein CASSTGGAFSPLHF. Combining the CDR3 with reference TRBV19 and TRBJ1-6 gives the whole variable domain DGGITQSPKYLFRKEGQNVTLSCEQNLNHDAMYWYRQDPGQGLRLIYYSQIVNDFQKGDIAEGYSVSREKKESFPLTVTSAQKNPTAFYLCASSTGGAFSPLHFGNGTRLTVT.

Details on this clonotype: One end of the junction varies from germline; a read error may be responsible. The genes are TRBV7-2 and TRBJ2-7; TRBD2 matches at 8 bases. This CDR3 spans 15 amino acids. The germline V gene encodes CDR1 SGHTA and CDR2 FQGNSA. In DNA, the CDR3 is TGTGTCAGCAGTTTATCAAGCGGGAGCGGCAACGAGCAGTACTTC. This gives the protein CVSSLSSGSGNEQYF.

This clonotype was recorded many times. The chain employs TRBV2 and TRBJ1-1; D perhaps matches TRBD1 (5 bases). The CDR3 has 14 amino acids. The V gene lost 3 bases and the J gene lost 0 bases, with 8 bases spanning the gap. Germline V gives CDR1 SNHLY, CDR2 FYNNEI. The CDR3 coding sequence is TGTGCCAGCAGTGACCAGACAGTGAACACTGAAGCTTTCTTT. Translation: CASSDQTVNTEAFF.

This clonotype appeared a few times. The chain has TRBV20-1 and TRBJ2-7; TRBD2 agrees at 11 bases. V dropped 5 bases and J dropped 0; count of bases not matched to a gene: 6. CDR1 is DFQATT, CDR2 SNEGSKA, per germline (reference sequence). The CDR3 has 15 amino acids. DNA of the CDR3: TGCAGTGCTCAACTAGCGGGAGAGCTCTCCTACGAGCAGTACTTC. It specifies CSAQLAGELSYEQYF.

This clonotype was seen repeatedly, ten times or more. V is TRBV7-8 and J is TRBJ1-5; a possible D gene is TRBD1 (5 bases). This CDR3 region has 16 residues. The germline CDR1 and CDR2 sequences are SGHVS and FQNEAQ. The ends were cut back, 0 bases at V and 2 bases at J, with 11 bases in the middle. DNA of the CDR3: TGTGCCAGCAGCTTAGCGGGGGGGTGGGGCAATCAGCCCCAGCATTTT. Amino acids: CASSLAGGWGNQPQHF. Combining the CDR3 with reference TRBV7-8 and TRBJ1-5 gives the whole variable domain GAGVSQSPRYKVAKRGQDVALRCDPISGHVSLFWYQQALGQGPEFLTYFQNEAQLDKSGLPSDRFFAERPEGSVSTLKIQRTQQEDSAVYLCASSLAGGWGNQPQHFGDGTRLSIL.

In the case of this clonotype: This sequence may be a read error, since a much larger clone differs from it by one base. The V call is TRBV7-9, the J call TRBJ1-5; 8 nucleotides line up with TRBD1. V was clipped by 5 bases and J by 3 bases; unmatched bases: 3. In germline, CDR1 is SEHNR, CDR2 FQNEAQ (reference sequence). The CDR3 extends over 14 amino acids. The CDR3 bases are TGTGCCAGCAGCCGGACAGGGTTCAATCAGCCCCAGCATTTT. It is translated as CASSRTGFNQPQHF.

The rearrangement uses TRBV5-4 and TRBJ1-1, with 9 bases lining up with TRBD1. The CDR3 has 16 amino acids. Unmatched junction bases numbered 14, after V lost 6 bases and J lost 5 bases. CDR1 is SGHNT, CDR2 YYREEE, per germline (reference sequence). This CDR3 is CASTPGDREIGTEAFF. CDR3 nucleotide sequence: TGTGCCAGCACCCCCGGGGACAGGGAAATTGGGACTGAAGCTTTCTTT.

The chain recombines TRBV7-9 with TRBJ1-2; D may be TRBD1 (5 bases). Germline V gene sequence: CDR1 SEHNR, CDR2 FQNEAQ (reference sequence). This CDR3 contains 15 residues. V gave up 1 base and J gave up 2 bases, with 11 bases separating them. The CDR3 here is CASSLDSGANYGYTF. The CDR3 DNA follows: TGTGCCAGCAGCTTAGATAGCGGGGCGAACTATGGCTACACCTTC.

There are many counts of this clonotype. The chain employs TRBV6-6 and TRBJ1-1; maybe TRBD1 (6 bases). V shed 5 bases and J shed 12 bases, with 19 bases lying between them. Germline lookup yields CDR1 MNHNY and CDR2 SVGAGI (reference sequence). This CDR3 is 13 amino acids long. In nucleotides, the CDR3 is TGTGCCAGCAGTACCGACAGGAGGGGTTCAACTTTCTTT. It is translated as CASSTDRRGSTFF.

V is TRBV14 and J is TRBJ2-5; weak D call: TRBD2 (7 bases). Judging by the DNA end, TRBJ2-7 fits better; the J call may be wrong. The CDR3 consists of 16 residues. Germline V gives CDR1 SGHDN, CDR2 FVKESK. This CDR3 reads CASSLLGGGRSYEQYF. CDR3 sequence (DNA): TGTGCCAGCAGCCTCCTGGGAGGGGGGCGGTCCTACGAGCAGTACTTC.

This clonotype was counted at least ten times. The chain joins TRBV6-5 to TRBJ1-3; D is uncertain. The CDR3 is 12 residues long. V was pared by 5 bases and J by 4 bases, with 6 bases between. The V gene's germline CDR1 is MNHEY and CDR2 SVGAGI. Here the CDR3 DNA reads TGTGCCAGCAGTACCCGGGGAAACACCATATATTTT. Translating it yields CASSTRGNTIYF.

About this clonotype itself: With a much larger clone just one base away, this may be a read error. The CDR3 DNA sequence: TGCAGTGCTACGGGACCTCAAGAGACCCAGTACTTC. Its protein is CSATGPQETQYF. This chain connects TRBV20-1 to TRBJ2-5; D possibly matches TRBD1 or TRBD2 (5 bases each). V lost 4 bases, J lost 2 bases, and 8 bases lay in between. This CDR3 has 12 amino acids. Germline values: CDR1 DFQATT, CDR2 SNEGSKA (reference sequence).

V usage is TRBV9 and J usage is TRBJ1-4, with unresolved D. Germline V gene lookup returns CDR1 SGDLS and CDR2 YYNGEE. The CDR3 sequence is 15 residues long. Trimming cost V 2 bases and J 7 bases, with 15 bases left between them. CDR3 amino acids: CASSVGLRFGEKLFF. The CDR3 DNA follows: TGTGCCAGCAGCGTGGGCCTTAGGTTTGGTGAAAAACTGTTTTTT.

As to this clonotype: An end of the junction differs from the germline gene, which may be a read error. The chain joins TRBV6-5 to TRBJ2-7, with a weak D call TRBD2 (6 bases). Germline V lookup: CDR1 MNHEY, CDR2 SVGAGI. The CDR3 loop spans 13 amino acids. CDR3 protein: CASYGGSSYEEYF. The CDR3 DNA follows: TGTGCCAGCTACGGGGGATCATCCTACGAGGAGTACTTC.

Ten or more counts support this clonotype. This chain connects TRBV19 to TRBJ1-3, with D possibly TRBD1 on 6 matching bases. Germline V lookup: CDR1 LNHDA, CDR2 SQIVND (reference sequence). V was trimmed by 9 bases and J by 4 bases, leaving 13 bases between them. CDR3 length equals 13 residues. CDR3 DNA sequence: TGTGCCAGCAACAGGGATCTCGGAAACACCATATATTTT. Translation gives CASNRDLGNTIYF. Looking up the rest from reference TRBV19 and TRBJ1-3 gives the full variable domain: DGGITQSPKYLFRKEGQNVTLSCEQNLNHDAMYWYRQDPGQGLRLIYYSQIVNDFQKGDIAEGYSVSREKKESFPLTVTSAQKNPTAFYLCASNRDLGNTIYFGEGSWLTVV.

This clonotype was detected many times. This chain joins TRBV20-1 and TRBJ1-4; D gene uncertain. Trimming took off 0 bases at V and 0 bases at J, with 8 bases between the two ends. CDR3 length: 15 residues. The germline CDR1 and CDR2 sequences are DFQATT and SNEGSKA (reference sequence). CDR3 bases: TGCAGTGCTAGAGATCGGGTAGCAACTAATGAAAAACTGTTTTTT. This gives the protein CSARDRVATNEKLFF.

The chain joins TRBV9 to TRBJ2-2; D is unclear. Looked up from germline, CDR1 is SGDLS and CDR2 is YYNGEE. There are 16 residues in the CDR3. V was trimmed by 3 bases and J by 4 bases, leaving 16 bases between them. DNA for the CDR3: TGTGCCAGCAGCGGTTCCTCCCCCATCCGCACCGGGGAGCTGTTTTTT. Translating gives CASSGSSPIRTGELFF.

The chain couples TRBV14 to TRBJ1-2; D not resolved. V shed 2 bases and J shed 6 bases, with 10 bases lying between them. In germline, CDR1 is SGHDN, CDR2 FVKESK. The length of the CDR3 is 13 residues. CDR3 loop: CASSQQPENGYTF. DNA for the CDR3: TGTGCCAGCAGCCAACAACCTGAGAATGGCTACACCTTC.

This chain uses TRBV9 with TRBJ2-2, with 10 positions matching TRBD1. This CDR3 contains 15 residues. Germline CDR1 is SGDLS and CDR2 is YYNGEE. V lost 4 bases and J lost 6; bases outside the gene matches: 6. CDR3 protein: CASSPTGGWSGELFF. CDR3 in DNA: TGTGCCAGCAGCCCGACAGGGGGCTGGTCCGGGGAGCTGTTTTTT.

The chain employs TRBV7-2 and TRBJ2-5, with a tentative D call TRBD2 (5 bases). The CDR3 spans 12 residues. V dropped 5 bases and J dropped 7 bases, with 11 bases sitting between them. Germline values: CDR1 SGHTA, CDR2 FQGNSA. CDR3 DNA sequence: TGTGCCAGCAGCCCAAACGCGGGGACCCAGTACTTC. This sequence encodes CASSPNAGTQYF.

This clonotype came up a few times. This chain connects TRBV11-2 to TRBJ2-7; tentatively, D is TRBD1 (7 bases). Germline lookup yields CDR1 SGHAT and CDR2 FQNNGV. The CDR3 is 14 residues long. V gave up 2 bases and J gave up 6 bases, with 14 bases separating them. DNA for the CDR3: TGTGCCAGCAGCTTAATCGGCCAGGGGGGCGAGCAGTACTTC. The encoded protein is CASSLIGQGGEQYF.